Presented here are 30 T cell receptor beta chains from one specimen sequenced in a study of blood T cells in healthy people across ages (dated by TCRdb to between 2014 and 2016). The method was 5' RACE. The reads were generated on an Illumina HiSeq 2500. The second PCR ran for roughly 6 to 11 cycles and used a J-beta primer mix along with a sample-barcoded 5' primer. Using fastp at Q25 and MiXCR, TCRdb reprocessed the public reads and kept productive beta chains. CDR3 protein duplicates are merged, each entry listing the most common genes and DNA. Recorded for this sample are roughly 800,000 distinct CDR3 sequences; more than 45% of them occurred a single time. About 20% of the sample is held by the ten biggest clonotypes. The specimen was blood. These receptors all stem from a man aged 25 to 40 in good health.

V usage is TRBV5-1 and J usage is TRBJ1-1; 10 positions agree with TRBD1. There are 17 residues in the CDR3. Germline loops: CDR1 SGHRS, CDR2 YFSETQ. Trimming at V came to 3 bases and at J to 2 bases, leaving 10 bases not matched to a gene. Written as DNA, the CDR3 is TGCGCCAGCAGCTGGACAGGGGGAGGCCTAGTCAACACTGAAGCTTTCTTT. Translating gives CASSWTGGGLVNTEAFF.

The chain is built from TRBV4-2 and TRBJ2-7; 11 nucleotides agree with TRBD2. The CDR3 is made up of 14 amino acids. Germline CDR1 reads LGHNA; CDR2 reads YNFKEQ. The trim removed 0 bases at V and 6 bases at J, leaving 1 base unmatched. The CDR3 DNA reads as TGTGCCAGCAGCCAAGATACTAGCGGGAGCGAGCAGTACTTC. Encoded protein: CASSQDTSGSEQYF.

The genes are TRBV2 and TRBJ2-1, with 10 bases lining up with TRBD1. The CDR3 spans 17 residues. Germline-derived CDR1 and CDR2 are SNHLY and FYNNEI. After removal of 6 bases from V and 5 bases from J, the junction contained 13 bases not matched to a gene. In DNA, the CDR3 is TGTGCCAGCAGACCACTAACTCCGGGACAGGGGAACAATGAGCAGTTCTTC. Its translation is CASRPLTPGQGNNEQFF.

This clonotype was detected only a few times. The chain is built from TRBV14 and TRBJ2-5, with 7 bases that match TRBD1. In germline, CDR1 is SGHDN, CDR2 FVKESK. This CDR3 is 15 amino acids long. The ends lost 3 bases at V and 2 bases at J; junction bases unmatched: 6. The CDR3 DNA is TGTGCCAGCAGCCATTGGGACAGTGGTCAAGAGACCCAGTACTTC. Protein product: CASSHWDSGQETQYF. Using reference TRBV14 and TRBJ2-5 for the parts outside the CDR3, the full variable domain is EAGVTQFPSHSVIEKGQTVTLRCDPISGHDNLYWYRRVMGKEIKFLLHFVKESKQDESGMPNNRFLAERTGGTYSTLKVQPAELEDSGVYFCASSHWDSGQETQYFGPGTRLLVL.

The V and J genes are TRBV12-3 or TRBV12-4 and TRBJ2-3; D is perhaps TRBD1 or TRBD2 (5 bases each). The V gene lost 3 bases and the J gene lost 15 bases, with 22 bases spanning the gap. The CDR3 is 14 residues long. Here the CDR3 reads CASSFGVTADTEYF. The CDR3, as DNA: TGTGCCAGCAGTTTCGGGGTGACAGCAGATACGGAATATTTT.

The chain couples TRBV28 to TRBJ1-2, with a weak D call TRBD1 (6 bases). This CDR3 comprises 16 residues. Trimming took 6 bases from V and 2 from J, leaving 19 bases between them. Germline CDR1 and CDR2: MDHEN and SYDVKM. This CDR3 is CASSPLGDIRNYGYTF. The CDR3 nucleotides read TGTGCCAGCAGCCCATTGGGGGACATTCGCAACTATGGCTACACCTTC.

The rearrangement joins TRBV28 to TRBJ2-5, with a tentative D call TRBD2 (6 bases). The V and J ends lost 7 bases and 3 bases respectively, with 12 bases between them. CDR1 is MDHEN, CDR2 SYDVKM, per germline. The length of the CDR3 is 13 residues. The CDR3 nucleotides read TGTGCCAGCACTGCCGGGGGAGAAGAGACCCAGTACTTC. Its translation: CASTAGGEETQYF.

This rearrangement joins TRBV4-3 to TRBJ2-2, with a tentative D call TRBD2 (5 bases). The CDR3 contains 14 residues. V lost 3 bases to trimming and J lost 7 bases, with 12 bases between them. CDR1 and CDR2 from the germline V gene are LGHNA and YSLEER. The CDR3 nucleotides are TGCGCCAGCAGCCACCGGAGGCTGGGCGGGGAGCTGTTTTTT. It codes for CASSHRRLGGELFF.

This clonotype occurred a few times. The chain uses TRBV4-3 and TRBJ2-1, with D possibly called TRBD1 or TRBD2 (7 bases each). CDR1 and CDR2 from the germline V gene are LGHNA and YSLEER. Trimming shortened V by 4 bases and J by 15 bases, and 22 bases separated the two germline ends. This CDR3 is built from 14 residues. CDR3 nucleotide sequence: TGCGCCAGCAGCCCAGGGGGGAGGGGCTATATACCGTTCTTC. Its translation: CASSPGGRGYIPFF.

This chain links TRBV11-2 with TRBJ1-2; the match to TRBD1 covers 8 bases. The CDR3 consists of 16 residues. Unmatched junction bases numbered 16, after V lost 5 bases and J lost 8 bases. The germline CDR1 and CDR2 sequences are SGHAT and FQNNGV. In DNA form, the CDR3 reads TGTGCCAGCAGCCGAACTCCGGGACAGGATTCCGGCGGCTACACCTTC. It specifies CASSRTPGQDSGGYTF.

The chain carries TRBV20-1 and TRBJ2-5; TRBD1 might be the D (6 bases). The germline V and J ends were trimmed by 6 bases and 1 base, with 21 bases remaining between them. CDR1 and CDR2 (germline): DFQATT, SNEGSKA (reference sequence). The CDR3 is 16 residues long. CDR3 bases: TGCAGTGCCACACCTTCCCAGGGGCTGGCCCAAGAGACCCAGTACTTC. It yields the protein CSATPSQGLAQETQYF.

The chain couples TRBV7-9 to TRBJ2-1, with unresolved D. The CDR3 is made up of 14 amino acids. Deletions cut 5 bases from V and 0 bases from J, with 8 bases between. Germline lookup yields CDR1 SEHNR and CDR2 FQNEAQ (reference sequence). This CDR3 reads CASSVKSSYNEQFF. In nucleotides, the CDR3 is TGTGCCAGCAGCGTTAAAAGCTCCTACAATGAGCAGTTCTTC.

CDR3 residues: CASSLWLGTLELEQYF. The DNA of the CDR3 is TGTGCCAGCAGCTTATGGCTTGGCACCTTGGAGTTAGAGCAGTACTTC. The chain carries TRBV7-9 and TRBJ2-7; D unresolved. Germline CDR1 SEHNR, CDR2 FQNEAQ (reference sequence). With 2 bases removed from V and 7 bases from J, the gap between germline ends came to 21 bases. CDR3 length: 16 amino acids.

CDR3 region: CASSLRTGYHEQYF. The DNA for the CDR3 is TGTGCCAGCTCACTTAGGACTGGGTACCACGAGCAGTACTTC. The rearrangement joins TRBV18 to TRBJ2-4; perhaps TRBD2 as D (5 bases). The J call could be wrong; TRBJ2-7 is a better fit for the DNA end. Germline-derived CDR1 and CDR2 are KGHSH and LQKENI. This CDR3 has 14 amino acids.

The chain joins TRBV9 to TRBJ1-2; D remains ambiguous. Germline V gene data show CDR1 as SGDLS and CDR2 as YYNGEE. The V and J ends lost 3 bases and 0 bases respectively, with 9 bases between them. The CDR3 totals 14 residues. The CDR3 loop is CASSALTANYGYTF. CDR3 bases: TGTGCCAGCAGCGCACTAACGGCTAACTATGGCTACACCTTC.

The chain uses TRBV12-3 or TRBV12-4 and TRBJ2-1; D perhaps matches TRBD1 (5 bases). V shed 3 bases and J shed 7 bases, with 10 bases lying between them. The CDR3 runs to 13 residues. The CDR3 DNA follows: TGTGCCAGCAGTTTTTACAGGATGAATGAGCAGTTCTTC. Protein: CASSFYRMNEQFF.

The chain links TRBV10-3 to TRBJ1-1; maybe TRBD1 (5 bases). This CDR3 is built from 15 residues. The V and J ends lost 0 bases and 0 bases respectively, with 8 bases between them. CDR1 ENHRY and CDR2 SYGVKD come from the germline V gene. This chain's CDR3 is CAISESPGLNTEAFF. CDR3 nucleotide sequence: TGTGCCATCAGTGAGTCGCCGGGGCTGAACACTGAAGCTTTCTTT.

The chain recombines TRBV18 with TRBJ2-5; TRBD1 might be the D (6 bases). The DNA end lines up better with TRBJ2-7; the J call may be wrong. CDR1 and CDR2 from the germline V gene are KGHSH and LQKENI. The CDR3 is 14 residues long. The CDR3 here is CASSPDRQAYEQYF. For the CDR3, the DNA is TGTGCCAGCTCACCTGACAGGCAGGCCTACGAGCAGTACTTC.

In its sample, this clonotype was seen a few times. The rearrangement joins TRBV12-3 or TRBV12-4 to TRBJ1-5; D is unclear. This CDR3 is 13 amino acids long. Trimming pared 2 bases from V and 10 bases from J, leaving 12 bases between. The CDR3 sequence: CASSLPADGPQHF. CDR3 nucleotide sequence: TGTGCCAGCAGTTTACCGGCAGATGGCCCCCAGCATTTT.

The chain employs TRBV6-2 or TRBV6-3 and TRBJ1-2, with D unclear. The CDR3 runs to 16 residues. The germline V gene has CDR1 MNHEY and CDR2 SVGEGT. Trimming took 0 bases from V and 6 from J, leaving 17 bases between them. CDR3 loop: CASSYSKLGIRNGYTF. In DNA form, the CDR3 reads TGTGCCAGCAGTTACTCAAAGCTGGGGATCCGAAATGGCTACACCTTC.

The chain recombines TRBV7-2 with TRBJ2-7; D unresolved. This CDR3 comprises 15 residues. Looked up from germline, CDR1 is SGHTA and CDR2 is FQGNSA. Trimming pared 1 base from V and 3 bases from J, leaving 13 bases between. This CDR3 reads CASSLVGIGVYEQYF. The CDR3, as DNA: TGTGCCAGCAGCTTAGTAGGGATAGGAGTCTACGAGCAGTACTTC. Based on the CDR3 plus reference TRBV7-2 and TRBJ2-7, the full variable domain is GAGVSQSPSNKVTEKGKDVELRCDPISGHTALYWYRQSLGQGLEFLIYFQGNSAPDKSGLPSDRFSAERTGGSVSTLTIQRTQQEDSAVYLCASSLVGIGVYEQYFGPGTRLTVT.

The V gene is TRBV28, the J gene TRBJ1-5; a weak D match, TRBD1 (5 bases). Germline CDR1 is MDHEN and CDR2 is SYDVKM. V was cut by 7 bases and J by 9 bases, with 19 bases left in between. The CDR3 runs 14 residues. Written as DNA, the CDR3 is TGTGCCAGCAAGGCCCCTCAGGGCGTGGGGCCCCAGCATTTT. As protein: CASKAPQGVGPQHF.

The chain is built from TRBV20-1 and TRBJ2-6; D is possibly TRBD2 (7 bases). V was cut by 6 bases and J by 0 bases, with 15 bases left in between. Germline lookup yields CDR1 DFQATT and CDR2 SNEGSKA (reference sequence). The CDR3 totals 16 residues. The CDR3 coding sequence is TGCAGTGCGCGAGAGGGGGGGAACTCTGGGGCCAACGTCCTGACTTTC. Translating gives CSAREGGNSGANVLTF.

The chain is built from TRBV20-1 and TRBJ2-1; D not certain. This CDR3 region has 15 residues. V was trimmed by 0 bases and J by 0 bases, leaving 9 bases between them. Germline-derived CDR1 and CDR2 are DFQATT and SNEGSKA (reference sequence). The CDR3 DNA reads as TGCAGTGCTAGAGACGTGGGAATCTCCTACAATGAGCAGTTCTTC. Residues: CSARDVGISYNEQFF.

The chain uses TRBV27 and TRBJ1-2; D unresolved. The germline V and J ends were trimmed by 5 bases and 4 bases, with 8 bases remaining between them. The CDR3 is 12 residues long. Germline V gene lookup returns CDR1 MNHEY and CDR2 SMNVEV (reference sequence). CDR3 protein: CASSPGPYGYTF. CDR3 sequence (DNA): TGTGCCAGCAGTCCCGGACCCTATGGCTACACCTTC.

This clonotype was seen a handful of times. CDR3 in amino acids: CASSQATGGEDKNIQYF. The CDR3 nucleotides read TGTGCCAGCAGCCAGGCGACAGGGGGCGAGGACAAAAACATTCAGTACTTC. The genes are TRBV4-2 and TRBJ2-4; TRBD1 matches at 10 bases. V shed 3 bases, J shed 3 bases, and the junction held 8 bases outside the gene matches. From germline, CDR1 is LGHNA and CDR2 YNFKEQ. This CDR3 region has 17 residues.

The V gene is TRBV9, the J gene TRBJ2-1; weak D call: TRBD2 (5 bases). The CDR3 sequence is 15 residues long. Trimming removed 3 bases from V and 5 bases from J, with 15 bases in between. Germline V gives CDR1 SGDLS, CDR2 YYNGEE. The CDR3 loop is CASSAKTTRDNEQFF. CDR3 bases: TGTGCCAGCAGCGCAAAGACTACAAGGGACAATGAGCAGTTCTTC.

The chain employs TRBV4-3 and TRBJ1-2, with 8 bases identical to TRBD1. Losses at the gene ends were 3 bases for V and 4 bases for J; bases not matched to a gene: 10. Germline V lookup: CDR1 LGHNA, CDR2 YSLEER. The CDR3 length is 16 residues. The CDR3, as DNA: TGCGCCAGCAGCCAGCAACAGGGGGTTTCGGTCTATGGCTACACCTTC. Translating gives CASSQQQGVSVYGYTF.

This chain connects TRBV4-2 to TRBJ2-1; 8 bases are shared with TRBD2. The CDR3 loop spans 15 amino acids. V shed 3 bases, J shed 10 bases, and the junction held 11 bases outside the gene matches. CDR1 LGHNA and CDR2 YNFKEQ come from the germline V gene. The CDR3 sequence is CASSQGGLAGAEQFF. The CDR3 DNA is TGTGCCAGCAGCCAGGGGGGGCTAGCGGGTGCCGAGCAGTTCTTC.

The chain couples TRBV14 to TRBJ2-7; no clear D. Deletions cut 1 base from V and 6 bases from J, with 16 bases between. CDR1 is SGHDN, CDR2 FVKESK, per germline. This CDR3 region has 15 residues. The CDR3 here is CASSQGRFYGREQYF. The CDR3 nucleotides are TGTGCCAGCAGCCAAGGACGTTTTTACGGCCGCGAGCAGTACTTC.